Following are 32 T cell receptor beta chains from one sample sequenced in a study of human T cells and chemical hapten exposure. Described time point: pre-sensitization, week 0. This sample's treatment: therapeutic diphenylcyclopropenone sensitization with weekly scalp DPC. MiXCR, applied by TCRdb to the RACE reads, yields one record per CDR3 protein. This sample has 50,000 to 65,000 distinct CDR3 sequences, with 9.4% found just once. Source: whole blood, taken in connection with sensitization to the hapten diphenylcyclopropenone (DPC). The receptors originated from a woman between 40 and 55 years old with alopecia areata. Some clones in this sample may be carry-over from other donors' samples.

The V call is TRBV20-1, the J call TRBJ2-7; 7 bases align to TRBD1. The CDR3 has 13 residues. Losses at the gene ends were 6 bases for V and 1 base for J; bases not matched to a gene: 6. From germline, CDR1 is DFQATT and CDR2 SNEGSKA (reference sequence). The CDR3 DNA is TGCAGTGCGTTTACAGGGGCATCCTACGAGCAGTACTTC. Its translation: CSAFTGASYEQYF.

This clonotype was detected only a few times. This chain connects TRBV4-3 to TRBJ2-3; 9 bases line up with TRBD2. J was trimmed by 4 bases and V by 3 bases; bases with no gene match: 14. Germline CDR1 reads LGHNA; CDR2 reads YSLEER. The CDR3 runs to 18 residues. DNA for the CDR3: TGCGCCAGCAGCCAGACGTGGGTCTCGCGGGGGGGCCCAGATACGCAGTATTTT. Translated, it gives CASSQTWVSRGGPDTQYF.

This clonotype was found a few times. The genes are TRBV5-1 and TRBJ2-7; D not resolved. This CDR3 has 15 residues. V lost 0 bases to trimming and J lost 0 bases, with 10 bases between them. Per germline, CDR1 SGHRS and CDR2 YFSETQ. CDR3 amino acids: CASSLAAGLSYEQYF. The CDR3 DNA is TGCGCCAGCAGCTTGGCGGCAGGTCTCTCCTACGAGCAGTACTTC.

This CDR3 is CASSHRDRANEQFF. The CDR3 DNA is TGTGCCAGCAGTCACAGAGACAGGGCGAATGAGCAGTTCTTC. The gene calls are TRBV6-5 and TRBJ2-1; TRBD1 matches at 7 bases. CDR1 is MNHEY and CDR2 is SVGAGI in the germline V gene. The length of the CDR3 is 14 residues. J lost 7 bases, V lost 5 bases, and 8 bases had no gene match.

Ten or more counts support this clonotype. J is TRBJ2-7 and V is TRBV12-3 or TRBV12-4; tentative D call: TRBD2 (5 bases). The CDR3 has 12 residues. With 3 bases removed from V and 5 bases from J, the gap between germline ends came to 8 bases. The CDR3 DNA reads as TGTGCCAGCAGTTTCGGGGTACACGAGCAGTACTTC. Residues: CASSFGVHEQYF.

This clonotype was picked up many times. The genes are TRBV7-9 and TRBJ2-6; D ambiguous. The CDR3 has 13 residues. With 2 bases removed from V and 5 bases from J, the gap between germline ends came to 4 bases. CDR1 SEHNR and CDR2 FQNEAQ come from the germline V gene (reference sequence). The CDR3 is CASSLSRANVLTF. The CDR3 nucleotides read TGTGCCAGCAGCTTATCGAGGGCCAACGTCCTGACTTTC.

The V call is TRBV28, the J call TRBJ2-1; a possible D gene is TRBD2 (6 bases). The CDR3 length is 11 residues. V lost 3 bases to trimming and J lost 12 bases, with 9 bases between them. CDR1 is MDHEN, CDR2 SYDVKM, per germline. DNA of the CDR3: TGTGCCAGCAGTTTTCGGGACTGGCAGTTCTTC. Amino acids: CASSFRDWQFF.

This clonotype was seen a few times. For the CDR3, the DNA is TGTGCCATCAAGACACAGGGTATCACTGAAGCTTTCTTT. It codes for CAIKTQGITEAFF. V usage is TRBV10-3 and J usage is TRBJ1-1, with a weak D call TRBD1 (6 bases). The V gene's germline CDR1 is ENHRY and CDR2 SYGVKD. The germline V and J ends were trimmed by 7 bases and 4 bases, with 13 bases remaining between them. CDR3 length: 13 residues.

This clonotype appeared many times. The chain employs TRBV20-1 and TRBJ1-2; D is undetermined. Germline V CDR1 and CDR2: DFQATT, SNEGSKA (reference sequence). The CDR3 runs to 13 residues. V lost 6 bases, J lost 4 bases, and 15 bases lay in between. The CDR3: CSADTGDVYGYTF. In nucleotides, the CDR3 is TGCAGTGCCGATACCGGAGACGTCTATGGCTACACCTTC.

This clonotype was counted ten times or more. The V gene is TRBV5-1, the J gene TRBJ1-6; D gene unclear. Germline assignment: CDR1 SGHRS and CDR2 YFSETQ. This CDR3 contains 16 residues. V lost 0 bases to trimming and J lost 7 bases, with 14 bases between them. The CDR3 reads CASSLVRHPHNSPLHF. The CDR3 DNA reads TGCGCCAGCAGCTTGGTGCGCCATCCTCACAATTCACCCCTCCACTTT. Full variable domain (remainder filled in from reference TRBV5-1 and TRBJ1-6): KAGVTQTPRYLIKTRGQQVTLSCSPISGHRSVSWYQQTPGQGLQFLFEYFSETQRNKGNFPGRFSGRQFSNSRSEMNVSTLELGDSALYLCASSLVRHPHNSPLHFGNGTRLTVT.

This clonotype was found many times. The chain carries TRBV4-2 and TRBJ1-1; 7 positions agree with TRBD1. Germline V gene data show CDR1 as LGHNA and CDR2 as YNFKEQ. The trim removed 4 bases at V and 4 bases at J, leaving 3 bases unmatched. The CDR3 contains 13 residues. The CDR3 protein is CASSLRQGTEAFF. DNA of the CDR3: TGTGCCAGCAGCCTCAGACAGGGCACTGAAGCTTTCTTT.

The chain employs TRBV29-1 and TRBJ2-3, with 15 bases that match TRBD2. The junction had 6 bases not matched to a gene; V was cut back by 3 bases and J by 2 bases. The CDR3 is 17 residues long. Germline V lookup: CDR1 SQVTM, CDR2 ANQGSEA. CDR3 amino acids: CSVEGLAGGYYTDTQYF. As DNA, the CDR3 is TGCAGCGTTGAGGGACTAGCGGGGGGCTACTACACAGATACGCAGTATTTT.

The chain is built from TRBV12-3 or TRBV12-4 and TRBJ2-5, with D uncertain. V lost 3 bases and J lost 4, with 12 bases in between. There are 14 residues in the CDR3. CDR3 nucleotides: TGTGCCAGCAGTTTTGGGCTAGGGCGAGAGACCCAGTACTTC. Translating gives CASSFGLGRETQYF.

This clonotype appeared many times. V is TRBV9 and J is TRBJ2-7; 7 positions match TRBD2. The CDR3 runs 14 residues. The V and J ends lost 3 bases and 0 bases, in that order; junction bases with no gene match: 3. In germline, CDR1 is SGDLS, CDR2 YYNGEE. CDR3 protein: CASSALAASYEQYF. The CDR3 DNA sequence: TGTGCCAGCAGCGCCCTAGCGGCCTCCTACGAGCAGTACTTC.

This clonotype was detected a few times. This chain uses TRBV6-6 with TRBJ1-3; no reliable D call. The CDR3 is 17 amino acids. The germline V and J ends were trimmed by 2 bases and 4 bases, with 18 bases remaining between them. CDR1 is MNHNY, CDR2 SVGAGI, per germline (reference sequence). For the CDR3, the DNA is TGTGCCAGCAGTTACGTATCCGGAAGCCCGGGAGGAAACACCATATATTTT. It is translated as CASSYVSGSPGGNTIYF.

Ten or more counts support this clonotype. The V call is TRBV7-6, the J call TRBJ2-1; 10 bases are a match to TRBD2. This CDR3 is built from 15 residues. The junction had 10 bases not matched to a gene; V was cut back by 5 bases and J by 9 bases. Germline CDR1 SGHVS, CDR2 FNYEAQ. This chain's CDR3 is CASSLTGLASGEQFF. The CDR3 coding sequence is TGTGCCAGCAGCCTTACGGGACTAGCGTCGGGTGAGCAGTTCTTC.

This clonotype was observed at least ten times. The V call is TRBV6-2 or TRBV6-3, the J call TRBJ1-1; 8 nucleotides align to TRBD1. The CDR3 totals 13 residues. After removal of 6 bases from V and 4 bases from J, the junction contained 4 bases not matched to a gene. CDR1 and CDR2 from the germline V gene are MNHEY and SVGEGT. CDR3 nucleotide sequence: TGTGCCAGCAGGGACAGGGTGAGCACTGAAGCTTTCTTT. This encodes CASRDRVSTEAFF.

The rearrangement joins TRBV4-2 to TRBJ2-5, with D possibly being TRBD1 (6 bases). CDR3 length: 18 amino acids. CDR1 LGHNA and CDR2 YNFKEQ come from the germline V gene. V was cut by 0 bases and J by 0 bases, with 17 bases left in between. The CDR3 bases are TGTGCCAGCAGCCAAGATCGAGGGGACATTCGGTACCAAGAGACCCAGTACTTC. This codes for CASSQDRGDIRYQETQYF.

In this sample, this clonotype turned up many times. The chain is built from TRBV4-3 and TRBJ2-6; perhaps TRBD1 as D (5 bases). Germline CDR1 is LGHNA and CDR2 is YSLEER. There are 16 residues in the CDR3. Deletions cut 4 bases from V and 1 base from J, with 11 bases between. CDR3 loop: CASSPSQGSGANVLTF. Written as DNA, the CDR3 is TGCGCCAGCAGCCCGTCCCAGGGTTCTGGGGCCAACGTCCTGACTTTC.

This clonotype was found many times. The CDR3 loop reads CASSYNPLQPQHF. The CDR3 DNA follows: TGTGCCAGCAGTTATAACCCGCTGCAGCCCCAGCATTTT. The chain combines TRBV6-2 or TRBV6-3 with TRBJ1-5; no firm D call. Germline V gene lookup returns CDR1 MNHEY and CDR2 SVGEGT. V was cut by 3 bases and J by 7 bases, with 10 bases left in between. This CDR3 has 13 amino acids.

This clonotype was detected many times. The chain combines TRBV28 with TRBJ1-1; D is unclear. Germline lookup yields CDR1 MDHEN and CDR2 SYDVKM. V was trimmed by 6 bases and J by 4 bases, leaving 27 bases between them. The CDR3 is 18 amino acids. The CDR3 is CASSPLTKFLGFTTEAFF. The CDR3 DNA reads TGTGCCAGCAGCCCACTTACGAAATTCCTAGGGTTCACCACTGAAGCTTTCTTT.

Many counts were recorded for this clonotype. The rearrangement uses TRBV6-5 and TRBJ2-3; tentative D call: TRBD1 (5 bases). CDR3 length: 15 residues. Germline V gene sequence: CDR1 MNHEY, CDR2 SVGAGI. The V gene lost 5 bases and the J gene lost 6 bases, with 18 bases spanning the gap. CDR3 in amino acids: CASSQGYTGSDTQYF. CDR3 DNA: TGTGCCAGCAGTCAGGGTTACACTGGGTCCGATACGCAGTATTTT.

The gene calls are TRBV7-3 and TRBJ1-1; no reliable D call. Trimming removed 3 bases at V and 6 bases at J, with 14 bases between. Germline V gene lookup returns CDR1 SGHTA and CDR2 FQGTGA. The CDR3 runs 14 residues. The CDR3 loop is CASSLGGRNAEAFF. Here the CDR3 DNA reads TGTGCCAGCAGCTTGGGAGGGCGTAACGCTGAAGCTTTCTTT.

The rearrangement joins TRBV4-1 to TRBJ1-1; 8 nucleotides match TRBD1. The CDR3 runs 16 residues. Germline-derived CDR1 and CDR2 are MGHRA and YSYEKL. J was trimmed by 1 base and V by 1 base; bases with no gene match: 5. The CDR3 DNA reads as TGCGCCAGCAGCCAAGTGGCAGGGGGCAAGAACACTGAAGCTTTCTTT. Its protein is CASSQVAGGKNTEAFF.

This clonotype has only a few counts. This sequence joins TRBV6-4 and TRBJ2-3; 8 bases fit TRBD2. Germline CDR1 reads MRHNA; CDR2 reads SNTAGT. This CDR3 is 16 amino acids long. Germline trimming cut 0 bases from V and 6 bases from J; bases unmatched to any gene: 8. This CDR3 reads CASSDSHGGAGDTQYF. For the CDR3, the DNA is TGTGCCAGCAGTGACTCCCACGGGGGGGCAGGGGATACGCAGTATTTT.

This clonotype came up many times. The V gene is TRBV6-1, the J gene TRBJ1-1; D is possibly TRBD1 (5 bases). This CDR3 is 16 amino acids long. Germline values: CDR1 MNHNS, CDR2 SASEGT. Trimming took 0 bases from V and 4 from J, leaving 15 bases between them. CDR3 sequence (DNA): TGTGCCAGCAGTGAAGCGCTGGGTGGGGCGGGCACTGAAGCTTTCTTT. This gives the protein CASSEALGGAGTEAFF.

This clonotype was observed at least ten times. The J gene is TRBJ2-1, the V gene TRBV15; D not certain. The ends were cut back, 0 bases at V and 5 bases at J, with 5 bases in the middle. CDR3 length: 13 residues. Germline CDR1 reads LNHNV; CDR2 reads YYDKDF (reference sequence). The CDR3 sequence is CATSRDPNNEQFF. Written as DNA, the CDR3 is TGTGCCACCAGCAGAGACCCGAACAATGAGCAGTTCTTC.

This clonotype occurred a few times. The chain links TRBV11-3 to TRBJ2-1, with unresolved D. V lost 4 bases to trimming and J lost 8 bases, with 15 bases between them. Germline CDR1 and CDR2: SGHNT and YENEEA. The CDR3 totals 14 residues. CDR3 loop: CASSSGHPFDEQFF. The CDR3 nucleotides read TGTGCCAGCAGCTCCGGGCACCCCTTCGATGAGCAGTTCTTC.

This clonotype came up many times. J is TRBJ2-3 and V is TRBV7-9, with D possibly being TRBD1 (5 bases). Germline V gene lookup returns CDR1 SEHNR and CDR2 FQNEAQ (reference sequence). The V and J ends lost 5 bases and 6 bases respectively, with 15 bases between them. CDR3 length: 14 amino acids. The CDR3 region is CASSPSWGPDTQYF. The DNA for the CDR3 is TGTGCCAGCAGCCCGAGTTGGGGCCCGGATACGCAGTATTTT. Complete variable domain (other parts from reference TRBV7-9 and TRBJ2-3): DTGVSQNPRHKITKRGQNVTFRCDPISEHNRLYWYRQTLGQGPEFLTYFQNEAQLEKSRLLSDRFSAERPKGSFSTLEIQRTEQGDSAMYLCASSPSWGPDTQYFGPGTRLTVL.

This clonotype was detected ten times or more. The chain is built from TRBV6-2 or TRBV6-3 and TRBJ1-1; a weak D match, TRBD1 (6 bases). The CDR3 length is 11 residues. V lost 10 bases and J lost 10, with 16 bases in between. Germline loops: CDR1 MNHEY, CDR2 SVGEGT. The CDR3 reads CATQREDRAFF. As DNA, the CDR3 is TGTGCCACTCAGCGGGAGGACAGAGCTTTCTTT.

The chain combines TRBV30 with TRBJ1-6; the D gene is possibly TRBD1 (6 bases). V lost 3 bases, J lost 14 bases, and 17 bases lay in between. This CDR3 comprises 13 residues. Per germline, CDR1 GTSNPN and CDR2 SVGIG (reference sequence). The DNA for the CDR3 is TGTGCCTGGAGGGGGACATTCCCCTCGGCCCTCCACTTT. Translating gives CAWRGTFPSALHF.

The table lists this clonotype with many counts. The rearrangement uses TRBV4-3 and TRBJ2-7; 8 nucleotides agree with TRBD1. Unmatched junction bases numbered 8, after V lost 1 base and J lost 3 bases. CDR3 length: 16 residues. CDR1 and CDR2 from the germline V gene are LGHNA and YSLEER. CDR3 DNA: TGCGCCAGCAGCCAAGGCCCCGGGACAGGCAACTACGAGCAGTACTTC. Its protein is CASSQGPGTGNYEQYF.